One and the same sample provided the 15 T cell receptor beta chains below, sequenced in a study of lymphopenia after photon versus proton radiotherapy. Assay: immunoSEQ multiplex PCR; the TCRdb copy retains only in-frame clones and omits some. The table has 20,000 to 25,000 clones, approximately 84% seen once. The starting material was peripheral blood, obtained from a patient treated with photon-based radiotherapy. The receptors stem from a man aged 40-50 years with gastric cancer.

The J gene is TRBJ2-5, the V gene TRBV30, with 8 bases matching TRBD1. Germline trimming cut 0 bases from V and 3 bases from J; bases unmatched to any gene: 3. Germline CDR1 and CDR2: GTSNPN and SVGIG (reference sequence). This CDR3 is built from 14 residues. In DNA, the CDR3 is TGTGCCTGGAGTGTACAGGGGGGAAAAGAGACCCAGTACTTC. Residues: CAWSVQGGKETQYF.

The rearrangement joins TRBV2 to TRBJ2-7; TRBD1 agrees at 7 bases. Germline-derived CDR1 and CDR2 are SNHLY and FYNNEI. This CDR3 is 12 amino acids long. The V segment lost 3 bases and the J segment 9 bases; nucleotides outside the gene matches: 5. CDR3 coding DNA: TGTGCCAGCAGTGAGGGACAGCAGTCGCAGTACTTC. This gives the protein CASSEGQQSQYF.

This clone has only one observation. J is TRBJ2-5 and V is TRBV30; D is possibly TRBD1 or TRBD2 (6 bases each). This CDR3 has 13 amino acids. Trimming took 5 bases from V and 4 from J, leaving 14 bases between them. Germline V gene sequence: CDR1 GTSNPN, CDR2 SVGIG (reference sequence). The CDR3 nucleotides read TGTGCCTGGGGGGGGCTAATTGGAGAGACCCAGTACTTC. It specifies CAWGGLIGETQYF.

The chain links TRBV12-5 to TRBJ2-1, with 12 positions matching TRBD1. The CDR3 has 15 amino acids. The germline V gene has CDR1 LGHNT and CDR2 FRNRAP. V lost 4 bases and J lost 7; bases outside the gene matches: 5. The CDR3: CASGSGQGATNEQFF. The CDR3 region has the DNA TGTGCTAGTGGTTCGGGACAGGGGGCAACAAATGAGCAGTTCTTC.

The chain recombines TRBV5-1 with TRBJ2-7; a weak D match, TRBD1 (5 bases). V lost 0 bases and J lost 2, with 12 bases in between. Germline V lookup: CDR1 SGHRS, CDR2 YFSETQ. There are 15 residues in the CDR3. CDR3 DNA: TGCGCCAGCAGCTTGGAGGCAGGGAACGCCTACGAGCAGTACTTC. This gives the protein CASSLEAGNAYEQYF.

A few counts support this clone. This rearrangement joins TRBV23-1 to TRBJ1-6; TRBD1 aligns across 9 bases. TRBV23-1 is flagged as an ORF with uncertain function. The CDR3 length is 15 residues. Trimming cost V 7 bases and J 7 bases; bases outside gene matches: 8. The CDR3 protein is CASIRPGTGNSPLHF. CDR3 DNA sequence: TGCGCCAGCATCAGACCCGGGACAGGGAATTCACCCCTCCACTTT.

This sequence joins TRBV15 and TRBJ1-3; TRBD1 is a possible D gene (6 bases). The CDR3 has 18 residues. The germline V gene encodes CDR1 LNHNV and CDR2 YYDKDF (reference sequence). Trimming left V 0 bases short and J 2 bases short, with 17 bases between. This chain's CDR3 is CATSRDWIGSGAGNTIYF. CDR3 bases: TGTGCCACCAGCAGAGATTGGATAGGGTCAGGGGCTGGAAACACCATATATTTT. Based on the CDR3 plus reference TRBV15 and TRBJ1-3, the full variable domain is DAMVIQNPRYQVTQFGKPVTLSCSQTLNHNVMYWYQQKSSQAPKLLFHYYDKDFNNEADTPDNFQSRRPNTSFCFLDIRSPGLGDTAMYLCATSRDWIGSGAGNTIYFGEGSWLTVV.

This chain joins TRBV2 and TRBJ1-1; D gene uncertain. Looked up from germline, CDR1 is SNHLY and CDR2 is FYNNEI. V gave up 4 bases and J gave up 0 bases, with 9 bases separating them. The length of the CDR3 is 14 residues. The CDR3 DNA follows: TGTGCCAGCAGTGTTCGTCAGATGAACACTGAAGCTTTCTTT. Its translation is CASSVRQMNTEAFF. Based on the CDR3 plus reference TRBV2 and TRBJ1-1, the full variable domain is EPEVTQTPSHQVTQMGQEVILRCVPISNHLYFYWYRQILGQKVEFLVSFYNNEISEKSEIFDDQFSVERPDGSNFTLKIRSTKLEDSAMYFCASSVRQMNTEAFFGQGTRLTVV.

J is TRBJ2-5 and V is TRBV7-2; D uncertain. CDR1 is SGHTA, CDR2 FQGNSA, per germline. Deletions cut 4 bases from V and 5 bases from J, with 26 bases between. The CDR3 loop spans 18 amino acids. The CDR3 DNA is TGTGCCAGCAGCTCACAAAACCCATCTTTGTGGTTGGGTGAGACCCAGTACTTC. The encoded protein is CASSSQNPSLWLGETQYF.

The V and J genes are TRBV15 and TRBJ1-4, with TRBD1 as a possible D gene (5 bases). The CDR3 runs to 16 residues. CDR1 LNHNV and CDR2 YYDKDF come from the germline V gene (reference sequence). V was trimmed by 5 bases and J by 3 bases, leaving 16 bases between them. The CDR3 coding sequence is TGTGCCACCAGCGGGTCACTGGGGGGTCCTAATGAAAAACTGTTTTTT. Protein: CATSGSLGGPNEKLFF.

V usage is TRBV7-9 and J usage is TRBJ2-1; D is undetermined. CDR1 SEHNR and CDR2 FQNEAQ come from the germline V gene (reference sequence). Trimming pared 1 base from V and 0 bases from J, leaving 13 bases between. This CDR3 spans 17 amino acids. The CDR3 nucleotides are TGTGCCAGCAGCTTAGGGATACCCCAGAGCTCCTACAATGAGCAGTTCTTC. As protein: CASSLGIPQSSYNEQFF.

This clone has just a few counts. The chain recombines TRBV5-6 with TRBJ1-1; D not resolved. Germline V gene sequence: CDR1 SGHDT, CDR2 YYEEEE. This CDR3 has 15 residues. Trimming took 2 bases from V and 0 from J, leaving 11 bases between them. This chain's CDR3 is CASSFSVNMNTEAFF. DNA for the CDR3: TGTGCCAGCAGCTTTTCGGTCAACATGAACACTGAAGCTTTCTTT. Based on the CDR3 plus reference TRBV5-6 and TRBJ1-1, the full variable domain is DAGVTQSPTHLIKTRGQQVTLRCSPKSGHDTVSWYQQALGQGPQFIFQYYEEEERQRGNFPDRFSGHQFPNYSSELNVNALLLGDSALYLCASSFSVNMNTEAFFGQGTRLTVV.

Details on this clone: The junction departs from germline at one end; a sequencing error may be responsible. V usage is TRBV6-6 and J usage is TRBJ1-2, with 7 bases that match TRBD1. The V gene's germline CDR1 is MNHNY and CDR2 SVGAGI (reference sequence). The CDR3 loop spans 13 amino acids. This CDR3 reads CASSYSQGKGCTF. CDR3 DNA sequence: TGTGCCAGCAGTTACTCACAGGGGAAGGGCTGCACCTTC.

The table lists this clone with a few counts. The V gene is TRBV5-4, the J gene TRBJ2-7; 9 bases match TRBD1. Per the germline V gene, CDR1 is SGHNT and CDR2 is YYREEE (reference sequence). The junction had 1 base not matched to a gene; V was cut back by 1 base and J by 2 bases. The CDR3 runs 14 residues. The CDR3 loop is CASSLTGGAYEQYF. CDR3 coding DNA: TGTGCCAGCAGCTTGACAGGGGGCGCCTACGAGCAGTACTTC.

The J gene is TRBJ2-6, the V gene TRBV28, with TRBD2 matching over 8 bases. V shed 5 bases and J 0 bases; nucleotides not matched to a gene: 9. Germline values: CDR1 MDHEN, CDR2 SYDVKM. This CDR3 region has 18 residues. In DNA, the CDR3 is TGTGCCAGCAGTCCCTTAGCGGGGATCCCCTCTGGGGCCAACGTCCTGACTTTC. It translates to CASSPLAGIPSGANVLTF.